This TCR beta chain was captured by sequencing in a study of blood T cells in healthy people across ages. A second PCR of about 6 to 12 cycles used a sample-barcoded 5' primer and a J-beta primer mix. A tag from a template-switch adaptor with 12 random nucleotides marked each cDNA molecule. TCRdb reprocessed the 5' RACE reads via MiXCR and lists one record per CDR3 protein. The table records about 1.4 million distinct CDR3 sequences, approximately 59% of them present only once. From germline, CDR1 is MNHNS and CDR2 SASEGT. This CDR3 contains 18 residues. V lost 10 bases to trimming and J lost 1 base, with 26 bases between them.

Sequencing input: blood. V and J are TRBV6-1 and TRBJ1-5; D possibly corresponds to TRBD1 (6 bases). This TCR was sampled from a man younger than 35 in good health. In nucleotides, the CDR3 is TGTGCCATCCTCGGTAGGGGCCAAGGACAGCAAAGCAATCAGCCCCAGCATTTT. It encodes CAILGRGQGQQSNQPQHF.